This T cell receptor beta chain was retrieved from a study of vaccination effects on CD4 cells after COVID-19. Study summary: Either the BNT162b2 or mRNA-1273 vaccine was given to participants in two doses. Study outcomes and limitations: Early post-infection timepoints were missing from the study, which also had few convalescent patients.

Antigen-specific CD4+ T cells were expanded with viral peptide pools in the ViraFEST assay before sequencing. CD4+ T cells were isolated after less than 13 days of culture. This individual contracted SARS-CoV-2 between March and December 2020, as verified by PCR. Culturing of more than 1.5 million PBMC per well took place with roughly 9.4 IU/ml IL-2 and 9.5 to 10 ug/ml peptides. Half the medium was replaced with IL-2 medium on days 3 and 7. The repertoire was sequenced with immunoSEQ multiplex PCR; TCRdb's copy has only in-frame clones and lacks some. The sample carries about 20,000 clones, approximately 74% recorded once. As for this clone: The antigen is unknown.

V was shortened by 4 bases and J by 0 bases, with 18 bases between the two germline ends. CDR3 length equals 17 residues. In germline, CDR1 is MDHEN, CDR2 SYDVKM. This TCR was sampled from a human donor who had a prior SARS-CoV-2 infection. The specimen comprised CD4+ T cells from PBMCs cultured with SARS-CoV-2 spike peptides, sampled before COVID-19 vaccination. The rearrangement links TRBV28 to TRBJ1-2; D possibly corresponds to TRBD1 (5 bases). CDR3 region: CASSSEGNAAPNYGYTF. DNA for the CDR3: TGTGCCAGCAGTTCAGAGGGGAATGCGGCCCCTAACTATGGCTACACCTTC.